Included here is one T cell receptor (beta chain) sequence, with context. The antigen is undetermined. These data originate in a study of post-analysis software for immune sequencing data. V was clipped by 5 bases and J by 6 bases, with 19 bases between them. CDR1 and CDR2 from the germline V gene are SGHTA and FQGNSA. CDR3 length: 15 residues. Overall study results and limits: Higher frequency in patients than in controls was seen for about five TRBV segments, with TRBV5-6, TRBV5-1 and TRBV20-1 among them. The study found significantly lower normalized Chao1 diversity in multiple sclerosis patients than in controls.

Built from TCR beta cDNA, the libraries had unique molecular identifiers in them. TCRdb analysed the PCR reads with MiXCR anew, one entry per CDR3 protein. The table records roughly 870,000 distinct CDR3 sequences, roughly 58% of them present only once. The sample comprised blood. The genes are TRBV7-2 and TRBJ1-2; D ambiguous. This TCR derives from a girl aged 5-17 years with multiple sclerosis. The CDR3 spells CASSPDPRGTDGYTF. The DNA for the CDR3 is TGTGCCAGCAGCCCCGATCCCCGGGGAACAGATGGCTACACCTTC. Together with reference TRBV7-2 and TRBJ1-2, the CDR3 gives the full variable domain: GAGVSQSPSNKVTEKGKDVELRCDPISGHTALYWYRQSLGQGLEFLIYFQGNSAPDKSGLPSDRFSAERTGGSVSTLTIQRTQQEDSAVYLCASSPDPRGTDGYTFGSGTRLTVV.